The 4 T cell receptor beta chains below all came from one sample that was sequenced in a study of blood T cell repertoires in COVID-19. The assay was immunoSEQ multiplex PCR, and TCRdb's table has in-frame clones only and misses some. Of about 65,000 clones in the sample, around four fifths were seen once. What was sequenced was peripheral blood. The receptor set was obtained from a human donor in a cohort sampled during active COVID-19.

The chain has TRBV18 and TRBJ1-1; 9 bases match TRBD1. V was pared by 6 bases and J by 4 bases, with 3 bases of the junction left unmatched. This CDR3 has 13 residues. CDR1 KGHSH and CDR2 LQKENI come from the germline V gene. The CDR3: CASSGTGPTEAFF. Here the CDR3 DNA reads TGTGCCAGCTCGGGGACAGGGCCCACTGAAGCTTTCTTT.

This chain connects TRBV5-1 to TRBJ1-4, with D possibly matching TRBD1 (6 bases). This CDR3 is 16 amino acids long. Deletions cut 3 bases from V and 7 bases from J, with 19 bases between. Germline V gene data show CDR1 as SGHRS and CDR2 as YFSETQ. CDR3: CASSSQGFGSGEKLFF. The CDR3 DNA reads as TGCGCCAGCAGCTCCCAGGGGTTTGGAAGTGGTGAAAAACTGTTTTTT.

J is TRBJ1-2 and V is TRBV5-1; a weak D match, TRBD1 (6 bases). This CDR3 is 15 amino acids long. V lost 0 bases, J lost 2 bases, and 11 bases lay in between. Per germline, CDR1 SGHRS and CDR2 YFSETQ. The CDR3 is CASSLDDRRNYGYTF. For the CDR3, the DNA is TGCGCCAGCAGCTTGGATGACAGGCGGAACTATGGCTACACCTTC.

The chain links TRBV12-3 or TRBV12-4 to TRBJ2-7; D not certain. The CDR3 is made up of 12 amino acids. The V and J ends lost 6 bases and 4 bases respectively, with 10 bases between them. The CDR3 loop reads CASSLHSYEQYF. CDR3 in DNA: TGTGCCAGCAGCTTGCATAGTTACGAGCAGTACTTC.